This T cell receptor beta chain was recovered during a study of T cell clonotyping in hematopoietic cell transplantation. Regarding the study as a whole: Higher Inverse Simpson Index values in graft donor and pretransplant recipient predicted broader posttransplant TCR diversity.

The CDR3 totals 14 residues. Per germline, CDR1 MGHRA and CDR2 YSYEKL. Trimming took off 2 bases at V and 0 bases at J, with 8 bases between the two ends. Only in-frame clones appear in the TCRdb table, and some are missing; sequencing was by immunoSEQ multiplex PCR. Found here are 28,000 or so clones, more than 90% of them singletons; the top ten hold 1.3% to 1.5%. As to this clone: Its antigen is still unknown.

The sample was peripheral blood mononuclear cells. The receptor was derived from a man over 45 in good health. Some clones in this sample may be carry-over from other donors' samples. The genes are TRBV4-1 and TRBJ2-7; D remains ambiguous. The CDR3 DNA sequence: TGCGCCAGCAGCCAACAGGCGTCCTCCTACGAGCAGTACTTC. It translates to CASSQQASSYEQYF.